This T cell receptor beta chain was retrieved from a study of OX40 agonist ivuxolimab in advanced cancers. Remarks on this clone: As yet, its antigen is unknown.

With 2 bases clipped from V and 5 bases from J, the junction kept 6 bases outside the gene matches. The CDR3 is made up of 16 amino acids. Germline V gives CDR1 SGHRS, CDR2 YFSETQ. Anyone with autoimmune disease history or systemic immunosuppression was excluded. Blood got drawn at baseline, again on cycle 4 day 1, and then on cycle 7 day 1. Using immunoSEQ multiplex PCR, the repertoire was profiled, and TCRdb retains in-frame clones only, with some absent. The sample shows roughly 100,000 clones, more than 85% of them seen only once. Whole-study findings and limits: Individuals who were partial responders at 0.1-3.0 mg/kg had clonal expansion that ranked among the lowest. Mean expanded clone counts were higher in CD8+ than CD4+ T cells.

The sequence derives from an adult with an advanced solid tumor such as melanoma, head and neck, liver or kidney cancer. The rearrangement uses TRBV5-1 and TRBJ1-6, with TRBD1 identical over 8 bases. The sample here was CD4+ or CD8+ T cells sorted from blood, taken in a trial of the OX40 agonist ivuxolimab. CDR3 nucleotides: TGCGCCAGCAGCTTAGGACAGGGAGCAAATAATTCACCCCTCCACTTT. It codes for CASSLGQGANNSPLHF.